These T cell receptor beta chains were read from a single sample in a study of blood T cell repertoires in COVID-19. The protocol was immunoSEQ multiplex PCR, while the TCRdb copy is restricted to in-frame clones and leaves out a portion. Of around 130,000 clones listed, more than 80% were seen once; the top ten hold approximately 4.3%. Sequencing was done on a sample of peripheral blood. The receptors here all came from a human donor in a cohort sampled during active COVID-19. Both conserved end residues are trimmed from each CDR3. Not all rows give a size; the values are once, few, many and, for expanded clones, a class.

j_call: TRBJ2-1
clone_size: NA
v_call: TRBV4-3
cdr3_aa: ASSQALVNSGGYNEQF

j_call: TRBJ1-2
clone_size: once
v_call: TRBV24-1
cdr3_aa: ATSTGAGGGYT

j_call: TRBJ1-4
clone_size: NA
v_call: TRBV9
cdr3_aa: ASSDRNEKLF

j_call: TRBJ2-1
clone_size: NA
v_call: TRBV15
cdr3_aa: ATSRGVENEQF

j_call: TRBJ2-2
clone_size: NA
v_call: TRBV7-2
cdr3_aa: ASSWAGTGELF

j_call: TRBJ2-1
clone_size: NA
v_call: TRBV5-6
cdr3_aa: ASSLRSGGFYNEQF

j_call: TRBJ2-3
clone_size: NA
v_call: TRBV5-1
cdr3_aa: ASSLGGRSTDTQY

j_call: TRBJ2-3
clone_size: NA
v_call: TRBV7-6
cdr3_aa: ASSPGTSGGPSTDTQY

j_call: TRBJ2-2
clone_size: NA
v_call: TRBV30
cdr3_aa: AQTLANTGELF

j_call: TRBJ1-1
clone_size: NA
v_call: TRBV10-3
cdr3_aa: AISEKGGSTEAF

j_call: TRBJ2-7
clone_size: NA
v_call: TRBV11-1
cdr3_aa: ASSLSGTGDEQY

j_call: TRBJ2-3
clone_size: NA
v_call: TRBV7-2
cdr3_aa: ASSSHPLGLADTQY

j_call: TRBJ1-5
clone_size: NA
v_call: TRBV11-3
cdr3_aa: ASSLGGSGQPQH

j_call: TRBJ2-3
clone_size: NA
v_call: TRBV4-1
cdr3_aa: ASSSRDRGSTDTQY

j_call: TRBJ2-7
clone_size: NA
v_call: TRBV2
cdr3_aa: ASSPDRGLDEQY

j_call: TRBJ1-3
clone_size: NA
v_call: TRBV6-5
cdr3_aa: ASSYRTGGDTIY

j_call: TRBJ1-2
clone_size: once
v_call: TRBV2
cdr3_aa: ASGEPLAGKANYGYT

j_call: TRBJ1-1
clone_size: NA
v_call: TRBV5-1
cdr3_aa: ASSLEGGVAEAF

j_call: TRBJ1-5
clone_size: NA
v_call: TRBV6-2/TRBV6-3
cdr3_aa: ASSYSSLPQH

j_call: TRBJ2-2
clone_size: NA
v_call: TRBV28
cdr3_aa: ASSPMGQPNTGELF

j_call: TRBJ1-1
clone_size: NA
v_call: TRBV7-8
cdr3_aa: ASSPPDRDTEAF

j_call: TRBJ1-5
clone_size: NA
v_call: TRBV6-5
cdr3_aa: AGAFQSNQPQH

j_call: TRBJ1-4
clone_size: NA
v_call: TRBV7-8
cdr3_aa: ASSPFESTNEKLF

j_call: TRBJ1-6
clone_size: once
v_call: TRBV6-5
cdr3_aa: ASSLGVNSPLH

j_call: TRBJ2-3
clone_size: NA
v_call: TRBV19
cdr3_aa: ASSIVSTSGRTDTQY

j_call: TRBJ2-5
clone_size: NA
v_call: TRBV28
cdr3_aa: ASSPRASGQETQY

j_call: TRBJ1-6
clone_size: NA
v_call: TRBV6-1
cdr3_aa: ASSDRGRGGRSPLH

j_call: TRBJ1-5
clone_size: NA
v_call: TRBV6-6
cdr3_aa: ASSSPREPQH